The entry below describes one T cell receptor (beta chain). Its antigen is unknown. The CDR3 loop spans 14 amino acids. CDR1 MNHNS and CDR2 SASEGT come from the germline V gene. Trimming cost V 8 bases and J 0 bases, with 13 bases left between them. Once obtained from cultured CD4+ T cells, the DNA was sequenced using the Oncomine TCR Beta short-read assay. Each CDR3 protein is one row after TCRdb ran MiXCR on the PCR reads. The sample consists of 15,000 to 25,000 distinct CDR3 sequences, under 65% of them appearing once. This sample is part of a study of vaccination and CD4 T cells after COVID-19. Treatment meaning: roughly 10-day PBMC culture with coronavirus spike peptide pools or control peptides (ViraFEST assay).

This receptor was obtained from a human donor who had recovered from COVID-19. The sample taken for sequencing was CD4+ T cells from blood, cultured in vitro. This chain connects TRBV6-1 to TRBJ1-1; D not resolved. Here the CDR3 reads CASLRARLNTEAFF. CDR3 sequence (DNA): TGTGCCAGCTTACGAGCCAGATTGAACACTGAAGCTTTCTTT.